Shown below are 26 T cell receptor beta chains from a single sample sequenced in a study of T cells in Graves' hyperthyroidism and ophthalmopathy. The source material, RNA transcripts, was used to amplify TCR beta CDR3 regions. HTBI primers were employed in a first-round RT-PCR of the TCR CDR3. TCRdb reanalysed the multiplex PCR reads using MiXCR and keeps one entry per CDR3 protein. The data contain just over 550,000 distinct CDR3 sequences, roughly 46% of them seen just once; the ten biggest clones take up 8% to 8.5%. The sequenced material came from peripheral blood or thyroid tissue (not recorded which). These TCRs come from a woman aged 18-35 years with Graves' hyperthyroidism.

This clonotype was seen more than once but under ten times. This chain links TRBV7-3 with TRBJ2-7, with 7 nucleotides matching TRBD2. The CDR3 has 14 residues. Germline CDR1 and CDR2: SGHTA and FQGTGA. The trim removed 6 bases at V and 2 bases at J, leaving 7 bases unmatched. This CDR3 is CASSSLAETYEQYF. The CDR3 DNA reads TGTGCCAGCAGTTCGCTAGCGGAGACCTACGAGCAGTACTTC.

This clonotype has a count of ten or more. V usage is TRBV7-8 and J usage is TRBJ1-5, with D hard to call. In germline, CDR1 is SGHVS, CDR2 FQNEAQ. Trimming removed 4 bases from V and 0 bases from J, with 7 bases in between. The CDR3 has 14 residues. Here the CDR3 reads CASSSRYSNQPQHF. The CDR3 DNA sequence: TGTGCCAGCAGCTCAAGATATAGCAATCAGCCCCAGCATTTT.

This clonotype was detected ten times or more. The chain is built from TRBV11-2 and TRBJ2-5, with a possible D match to TRBD1 (6 bases). This CDR3 is 12 amino acids long. Germline V gives CDR1 SGHAT, CDR2 FQNNGV. The V end was cut by 5 bases, the J end by 6 bases, with 10 bases between. CDR3 residues: CASSGGEKTQYF. The CDR3 region has the DNA TGTGCCAGCAGCGGGGGCGAGAAGACCCAGTACTTC.

The chain employs TRBV11-2 and TRBJ2-7; 8 bases fit TRBD2. Germline V gives CDR1 SGHAT, CDR2 FQNNGV. This CDR3 has 12 amino acids. The CDR3 DNA follows: TGTGCTAATAGCGGGGCTACCTACGAGCAGTACTTC. Translated: CANSGATYEQYF.

The V call is TRBV29-1, the J call TRBJ1-3; tentatively, D is TRBD1 (5 bases). CDR1 and CDR2 (germline): SQVTM, ANQGSEA. The CDR3 is made up of 14 amino acids. The ends were cut back, 6 bases at V and 4 bases at J, with 16 bases in the middle. The CDR3 DNA follows: TGCAGCGTAGCTCTCGGGGGACCGGGAAACACCATATATTTT. Its translation: CSVALGGPGNTIYF.

This clonotype was detected ten times or more. The V call is TRBV12-3 or TRBV12-4, the J call TRBJ1-6, with D tentatively TRBD1 (6 bases). The germline V and J ends were trimmed by 5 bases and 7 bases, with 12 bases remaining between them. The CDR3 covers 14 residues. As DNA, the CDR3 is TGTGCCAGCAGTCAACCAGGGGCCAATTCACCCCTCCACTTT. Encoded protein: CASSQPGANSPLHF.

The chain recombines TRBV7-2 with TRBJ2-7; D ambiguous. Trimming took 7 bases from V and 5 from J, leaving 9 bases between them. This CDR3 contains 11 residues. Germline V lookup: CDR1 SGHTA, CDR2 FQGNSA. The CDR3 protein is CASNYFHEQYF. The CDR3, as DNA: TGTGCCAGCAATTATTTCCACGAGCAGTACTTC.

This clonotype occurred a few times. This rearrangement joins TRBV6-5 to TRBJ1-1, with unresolved D. The ends were cut back, 0 bases at V and 7 bases at J, with 12 bases in the middle. The V gene's germline CDR1 is MNHEY and CDR2 SVGAGI. This CDR3 is built from 14 residues. The CDR3 is CASSYSEEVNEAFF. In DNA, the CDR3 is TGTGCCAGCAGTTACTCGGAGGAGGTCAATGAAGCTTTCTTT.

In its sample, this clonotype was seen many times. This sequence joins TRBV19 and TRBJ1-1; D is unclear. This CDR3 has 11 amino acids. The germline V gene encodes CDR1 LNHDA and CDR2 SQIVND (reference sequence). V was shortened by 5 bases and J by 6 bases, with 7 bases between the two germline ends. Here the CDR3 reads CASSSLAEAFF. In DNA form, the CDR3 reads TGTGCCAGTAGTTCTCTCGCTGAAGCTTTCTTT.

This chain links TRBV25-1 with TRBJ1-2; 11 bases line up with TRBD1. Trimming at V came to 3 bases and at J to 5 bases, leaving 11 bases not matched to a gene. Germline values: CDR1 MGHDK, CDR2 SYGVNS. The length of the CDR3 is 17 residues. CDR3 DNA sequence: TGTGCCAGCAGTGATGGAGGACAGGGGGCCCCACCGTATGGCTACACCTTC. The encoded protein is CASSDGGQGAPPYGYTF.

This chain uses TRBV12-3 or TRBV12-4 with TRBJ2-7, with 12 nucleotides matching TRBD2. The CDR3 length is 17 residues. J was trimmed by 2 bases and V by 6 bases; bases with no gene match: 11. The CDR3 DNA reads TGTGCCAGCAGCAGACTAGCGGGAGCTATTATCCCCTACGAGCAGTACTTC. Its protein is CASSRLAGAIIPYEQYF.

The rearrangement uses TRBV10-3 and TRBJ1-1; 11 bases match TRBD1. V lost 2 bases and J lost 3; bases outside the gene matches: 2. Germline assignment: CDR1 ENHRY and CDR2 SYGVKD. The CDR3 loop spans 15 amino acids. The CDR3 reads CAISEMGQGDTEAFF. The CDR3 DNA is TGTGCCATCAGTGAGATGGGACAGGGGGACACTGAAGCTTTCTTT.

This rearrangement joins TRBV7-3 to TRBJ1-2; a possible D gene is TRBD1 (6 bases). CDR1 and CDR2 (germline): SGHTA, FQGTGA. The CDR3 is 15 amino acids. The V gene lost 3 bases and the J gene lost 2 bases, with 13 bases spanning the gap. CDR3 nucleotides: TGTGCCAGCAGCTTCGGGGGGCCATCAAACTATGGCTACACCTTC. The encoded protein is CASSFGGPSNYGYTF.

This clonotype was found once. The chain employs TRBV10-3 and TRBJ2-7; D might be TRBD2 (8 bases). CDR1 is ENHRY, CDR2 SYGVKD, per germline. CDR3 length: 15 amino acids. V dropped 8 bases and J dropped 2 bases, with 19 bases sitting between them. The CDR3 nucleotides read TGTGCCATCTCCTCTGGTAGCGGGACAGCCTACGAGCAGTACTTC. This translates into CAISSGSGTAYEQYF.

The V call is TRBV10-3, the J call TRBJ2-7, with a possible D match to TRBD1 (5 bases). V was pared by 11 bases and J by 0 bases, with 20 bases between. The CDR3 contains 15 residues. Germline V CDR1 and CDR2: ENHRY, SYGVKD. In DNA form, the CDR3 reads TGTGCCTCACTAACCGATAAGGGGAACTCCTACGAGCAGTACTTC. The encoded protein is CASLTDKGNSYEQYF.

The chain carries TRBV2 and TRBJ1-5; 7 positions agree with TRBD1. V shed 5 bases, J shed 4 bases, and the junction held 8 bases outside the gene matches. The CDR3 sequence is 15 residues long. Per germline, CDR1 SNHLY and CDR2 FYNNEI. CDR3 protein: CASSSRQGWNQPQHF. Written as DNA, the CDR3 is TGTGCCAGCAGTTCCAGACAGGGCTGGAATCAGCCCCAGCATTTT.

Only a few counts were recorded for this clonotype. The chain has TRBV12-3 or TRBV12-4 and TRBJ2-5, with TRBD2 matching 14 bases. The CDR3 is 16 residues long. V lost 1 base, J lost 5 bases, and 3 bases stayed unmatched. CDR3 DNA sequence: TGTGCCAGCAGTTTAGTGGGACTAGCGGGAGTTGAGACCCAGTACTTC. Translation: CASSLVGLAGVETQYF.

The rearrangement joins TRBV7-9 to TRBJ2-5, with D perhaps TRBD1 or TRBD2 (5 bases each). CDR1 SEHNR and CDR2 FQNEAQ come from the germline V gene (reference sequence). V was cut by 6 bases and J by 5 bases, with 16 bases left in between. The CDR3 loop spans 14 amino acids. The CDR3 sequence is CASSPGAVQETQYF. CDR3 DNA: TGTGCCAGCAGTCCCGGGGCCGTCCAGGAGACCCAGTACTTC.

At least ten counts were recorded for this clonotype. The V and J genes are TRBV2 and TRBJ1-4, with D perhaps TRBD1 (5 bases). This CDR3 has 15 residues. V lost 2 bases, J lost 8 bases, and 15 bases lay in between. Germline loops: CDR1 SNHLY, CDR2 FYNNEI. CDR3: CASSEHRDLAEKLFF. For the CDR3, the DNA is TGTGCCAGCAGTGAACACCGGGACCTTGCCGAAAAACTGTTTTTT. The whole variable domain, filled in from reference TRBV2 and TRBJ1-4, reads EPEVTQTPSHQVTQMGQEVILRCVPISNHLYFYWYRQILGQKVEFLVSFYNNEISEKSEIFDDQFSVERPDGSNFTLKIRSTKLEDSAMYFCASSEHRDLAEKLFFGSGTQLSVL.

This clonotype is a singleton in its sample. This chain uses TRBV15 with TRBJ1-6; no definite D call. V was cut by 5 bases and J by 4 bases, with 6 bases left in between. This CDR3 comprises 13 residues. In germline, CDR1 is LNHNV, CDR2 YYDKDF (reference sequence). CDR3 sequence reads: CATSDGYNSPLHF. CDR3 DNA: TGTGCCACCAGCGACGGGTATAATTCACCCCTCCACTTT.

Only a few counts were recorded for this clonotype. The J gene is TRBJ2-7, the V gene TRBV7-9; D gene ambiguous. Germline-derived CDR1 and CDR2 are SEHNR and FQNEAQ (reference sequence). This CDR3 region has 15 residues. V lost 5 bases to trimming and J lost 2 bases, with 16 bases between them. In DNA, the CDR3 is TGTGCCAGCAGCCTCCACGTGAGGAAACCCTACGAGCAGTACTTC. It translates to CASSLHVRKPYEQYF.

The chain carries TRBV27 and TRBJ1-4; D may be TRBD1 (6 bases). The CDR3 spans 14 residues. Per germline, CDR1 MNHEY and CDR2 SMNVEV (reference sequence). Trimming left V 5 bases short and J 7 bases short, with 14 bases between. CDR3 protein: CASSPDRSGEKLFF. In DNA form, the CDR3 reads TGTGCCAGCAGTCCCGACAGGTCAGGTGAAAAACTGTTTTTT.

This sequence joins TRBV29-1 and TRBJ2-1, with 7 bases aligning to TRBD2. J gave up 10 bases and V 6 bases, and 9 bases lay outside the gene matches. The CDR3 has 12 residues. The V gene's germline CDR1 is SQVTM and CDR2 ANQGSEA. CDR3 protein: CSVRPNSGEQFF. DNA for the CDR3: TGCAGCGTGAGGCCGAATAGCGGGGAGCAGTTCTTC.

Many counts were recorded for this clonotype. V and J are TRBV12-3 or TRBV12-4 and TRBJ1-2; D gene unclear. The CDR3 extends over 11 amino acids. The ends were cut back, 5 bases at V and 4 bases at J, with 5 bases in the middle. The CDR3 reads CASSRTYGYTF. In DNA form, the CDR3 reads TGTGCCAGCAGTCGAACCTATGGCTACACCTTC.

The chain couples TRBV2 to TRBJ2-7; TRBD1 might be the D (6 bases). With 6 bases removed from V and 3 bases from J, the gap between germline ends came to 15 bases. The CDR3 runs to 14 residues. CDR1 is SNHLY and CDR2 is FYNNEI in the germline V gene. The CDR3 DNA reads as TGTGCCAGCAGCTACAGGGACGGAAACTACGAGCAGTACTTC. It translates to CASSYRDGNYEQYF.

This clonotype was observed many times. The chain employs TRBV2 and TRBJ1-5; D is unresolved. CDR3 length: 13 residues. Germline CDR1 and CDR2: SNHLY and FYNNEI. The ends were cut back, 6 bases at V and 1 base at J, with 7 bases in the middle. This CDR3 reads CASSDDSNQPQHF. The CDR3 nucleotides read TGTGCCAGCAGCGACGACAGCAATCAGCCCCAGCATTTT.